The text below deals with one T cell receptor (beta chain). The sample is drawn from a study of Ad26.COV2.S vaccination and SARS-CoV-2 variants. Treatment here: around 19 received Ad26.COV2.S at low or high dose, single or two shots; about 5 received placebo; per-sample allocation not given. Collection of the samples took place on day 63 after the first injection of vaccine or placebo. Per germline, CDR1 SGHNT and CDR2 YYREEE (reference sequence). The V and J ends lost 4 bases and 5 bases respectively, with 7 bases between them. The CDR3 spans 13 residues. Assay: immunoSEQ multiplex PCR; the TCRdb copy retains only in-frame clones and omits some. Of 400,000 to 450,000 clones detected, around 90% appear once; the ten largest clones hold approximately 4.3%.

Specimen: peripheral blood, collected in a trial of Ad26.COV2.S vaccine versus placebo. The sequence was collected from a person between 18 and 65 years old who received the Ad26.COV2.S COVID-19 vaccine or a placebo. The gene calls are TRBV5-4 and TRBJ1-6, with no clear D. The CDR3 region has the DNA TGTGCCAGCAGCGCCCTGGATAATTCACCCCTCCACTTT. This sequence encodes CASSALDNSPLHF. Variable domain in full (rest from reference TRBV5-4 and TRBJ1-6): ETGVTQSPTHLIKTRGQQVTLRCSSQSGHNTVSWYQQALGQGPQFIFQYYREEENGRGNFPPRFSGLQFPNYSSELNVNALELDDSALYLCASSALDNSPLHFGNGTRLTVT.